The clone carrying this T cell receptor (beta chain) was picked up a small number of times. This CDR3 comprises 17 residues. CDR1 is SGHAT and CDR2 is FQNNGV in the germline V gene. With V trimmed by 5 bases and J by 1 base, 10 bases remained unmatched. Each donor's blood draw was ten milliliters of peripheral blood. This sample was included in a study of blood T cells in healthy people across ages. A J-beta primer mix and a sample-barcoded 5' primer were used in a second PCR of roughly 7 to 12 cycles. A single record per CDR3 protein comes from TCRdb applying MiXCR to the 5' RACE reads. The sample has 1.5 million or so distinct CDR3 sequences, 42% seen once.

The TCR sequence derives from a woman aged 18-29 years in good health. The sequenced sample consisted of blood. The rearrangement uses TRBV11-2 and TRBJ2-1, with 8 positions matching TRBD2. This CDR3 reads CASSRLGASGSYNEQFF. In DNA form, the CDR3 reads TGTGCCAGCAGCCGCCTGGGGGCTAGCGGGTCCTACAATGAGCAGTTCTTC.